This TCR beta chain was profiled in a study of radiation and T cells in renal cell carcinoma. Study details: Nephrectomy followed 15 Gy stereotactic body radiation by 4 weeks. General observations from the study: In blood, top tumor clones expanded by 2 weeks, shrinking by 4. No pretreatment tumor biopsies were available for baseline clonotypes.

In germline, CDR1 is MGHRA, CDR2 YSYEKL. Trimming left V 1 base short and J 4 bases short, with 10 bases between. The CDR3 totals 14 residues. The assay was immunoSEQ multiplex PCR, and TCRdb's table has in-frame clones only and misses some. The sample carries about 130,000 clones, roughly 88% recorded once. In regard to this clone: As yet, its antigen is unknown.

Time point defined: baseline pretreatment blood. Described treatment: 15 Gy SBRT to primary tumor, nephrectomy 4 weeks later. Clear cell pathology was present in this patient's renal cell carcinoma. The sequence came from a woman aged 50 to 65 with renal cell carcinoma. Sequenced here: blood, sampled from a patient whose treatment included radiotherapy and nephrectomy. The chain has TRBV4-1 and TRBJ1-2; TRBD1 is a possible D gene (6 bases). The CDR3: CASSQGGQRYGYTF. The CDR3 DNA is TGCGCCAGCAGCCAAGGTGGACAGCGCTATGGCTACACCTTC.